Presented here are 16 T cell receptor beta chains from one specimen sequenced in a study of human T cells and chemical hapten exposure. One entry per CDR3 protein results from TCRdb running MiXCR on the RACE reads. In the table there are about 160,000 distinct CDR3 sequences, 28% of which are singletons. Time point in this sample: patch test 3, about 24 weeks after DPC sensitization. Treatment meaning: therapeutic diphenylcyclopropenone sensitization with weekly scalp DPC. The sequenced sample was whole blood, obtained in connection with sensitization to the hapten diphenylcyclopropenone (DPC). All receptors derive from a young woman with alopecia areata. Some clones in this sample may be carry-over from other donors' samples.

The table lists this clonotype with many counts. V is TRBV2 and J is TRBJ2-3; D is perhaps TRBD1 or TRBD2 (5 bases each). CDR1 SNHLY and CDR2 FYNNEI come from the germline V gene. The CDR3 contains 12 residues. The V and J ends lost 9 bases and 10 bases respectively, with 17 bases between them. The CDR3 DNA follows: TGTGCCAGAGAGGGAGAAGGGGTTTCGCAGTATTTT. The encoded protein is CAREGEGVSQYF. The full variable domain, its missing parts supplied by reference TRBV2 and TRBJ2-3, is EPEVTQTPSHQVTQMGQEVILRCVPISNHLYFYWYRQILGQKVEFLVSFYNNEISEKSEIFDDQFSVERPDGSNFTLKIRSTKLEDSAMYFCAREGEGVSQYFGPGTRLTVL.

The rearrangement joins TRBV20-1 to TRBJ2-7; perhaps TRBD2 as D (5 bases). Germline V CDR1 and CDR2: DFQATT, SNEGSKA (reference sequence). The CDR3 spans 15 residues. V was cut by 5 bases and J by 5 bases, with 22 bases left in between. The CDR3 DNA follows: TGCAGTGCTCCAACAAAAAAACCGGGGTGGGACGAGCAGTACTTC. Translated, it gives CSAPTKKPGWDEQYF.

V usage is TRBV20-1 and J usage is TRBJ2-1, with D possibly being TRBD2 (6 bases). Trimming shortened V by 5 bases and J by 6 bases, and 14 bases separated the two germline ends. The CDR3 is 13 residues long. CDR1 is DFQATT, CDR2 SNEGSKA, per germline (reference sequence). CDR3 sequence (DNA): TGCAGTGCTTACAGACTAGTGCGCAATGAGCAGTTCTTC. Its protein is CSAYRLVRNEQFF.

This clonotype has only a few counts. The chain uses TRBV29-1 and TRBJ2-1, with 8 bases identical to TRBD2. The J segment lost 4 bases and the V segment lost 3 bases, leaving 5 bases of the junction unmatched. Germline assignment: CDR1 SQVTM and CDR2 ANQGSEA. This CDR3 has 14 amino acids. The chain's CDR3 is CSVDLLADYNEQFF. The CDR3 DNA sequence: TGCAGCGTTGACCTACTAGCGGATTACAATGAGCAGTTCTTC.

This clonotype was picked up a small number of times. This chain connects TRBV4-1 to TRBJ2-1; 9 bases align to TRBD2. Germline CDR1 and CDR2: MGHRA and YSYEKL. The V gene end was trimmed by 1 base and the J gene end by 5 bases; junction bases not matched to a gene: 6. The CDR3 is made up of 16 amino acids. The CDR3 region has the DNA TGCGCCAGCAGCCAAGCGCTAGCGGGATTAGACAATGAGCAGTTCTTC. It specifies CASSQALAGLDNEQFF.

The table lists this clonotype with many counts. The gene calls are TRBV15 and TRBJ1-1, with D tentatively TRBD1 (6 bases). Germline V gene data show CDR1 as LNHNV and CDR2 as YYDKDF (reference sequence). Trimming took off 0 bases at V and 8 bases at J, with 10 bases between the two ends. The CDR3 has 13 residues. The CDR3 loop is CATSRDRGWEAFF. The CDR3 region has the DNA TGTGCCACCAGCAGAGATAGGGGGTGGGAAGCTTTCTTT.

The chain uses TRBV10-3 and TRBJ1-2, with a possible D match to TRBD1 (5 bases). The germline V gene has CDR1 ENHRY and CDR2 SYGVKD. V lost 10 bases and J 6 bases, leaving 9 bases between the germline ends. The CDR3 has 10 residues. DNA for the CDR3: TGTGCCACCTGGGACGATGGCTACACCTTC. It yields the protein CATWDDGYTF.

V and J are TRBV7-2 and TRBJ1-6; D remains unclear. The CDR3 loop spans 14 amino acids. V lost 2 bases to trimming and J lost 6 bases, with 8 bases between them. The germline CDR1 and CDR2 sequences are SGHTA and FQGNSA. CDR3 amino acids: CASSLWNTNSPLHF. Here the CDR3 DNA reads TGTGCCAGCAGCTTATGGAACACTAATTCACCCCTCCACTTT.

CDR3 amino acids: CSVEADRGDTEAFF. Written as DNA, the CDR3 is TGCAGCGTTGAAGCGGACAGGGGGGACACTGAAGCTTTCTTT. The rearrangement links TRBV29-1 to TRBJ1-1, with 10 positions matching TRBD1. Germline trimming cut 1 base from V and 3 bases from J; bases unmatched to any gene: 2. The CDR3 covers 14 residues. Germline-derived CDR1 and CDR2 are SQVTM and ANQGSEA.

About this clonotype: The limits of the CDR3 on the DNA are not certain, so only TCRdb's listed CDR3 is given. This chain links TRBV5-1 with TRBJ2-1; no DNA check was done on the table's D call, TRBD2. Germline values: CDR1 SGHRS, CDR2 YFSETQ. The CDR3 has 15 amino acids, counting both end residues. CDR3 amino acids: CASSLVGSGSPRKFF.

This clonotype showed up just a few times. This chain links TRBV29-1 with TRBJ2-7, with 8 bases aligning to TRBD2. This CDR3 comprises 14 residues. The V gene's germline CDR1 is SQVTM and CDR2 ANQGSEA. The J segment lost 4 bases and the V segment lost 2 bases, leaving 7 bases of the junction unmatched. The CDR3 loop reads CSVETSGRIYEQYF. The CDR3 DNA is TGCAGCGTTGAAACCAGCGGGAGAATTTACGAGCAGTACTTC.

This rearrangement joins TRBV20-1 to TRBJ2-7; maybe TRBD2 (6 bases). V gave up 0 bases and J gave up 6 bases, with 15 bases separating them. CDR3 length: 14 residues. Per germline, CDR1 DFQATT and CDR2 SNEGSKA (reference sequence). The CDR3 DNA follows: TGCAGTGCTAGAGAGGCAGGAAGGGGAGGCGAGCAGTACTTC. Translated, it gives CSAREAGRGGEQYF.

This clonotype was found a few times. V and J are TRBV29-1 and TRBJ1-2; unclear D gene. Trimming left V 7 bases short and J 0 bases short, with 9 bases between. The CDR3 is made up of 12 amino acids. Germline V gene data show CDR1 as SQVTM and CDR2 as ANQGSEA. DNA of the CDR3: TGCAGCGGGAGCAGCTCTAACTATGGCTACACCTTC. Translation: CSGSSSNYGYTF.

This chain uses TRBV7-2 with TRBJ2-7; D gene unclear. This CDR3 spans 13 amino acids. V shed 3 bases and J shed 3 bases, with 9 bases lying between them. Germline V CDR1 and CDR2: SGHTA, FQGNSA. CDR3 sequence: CASSFGQNYEQYF. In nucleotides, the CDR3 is TGTGCCAGCAGCTTTGGGCAGAACTACGAGCAGTACTTC. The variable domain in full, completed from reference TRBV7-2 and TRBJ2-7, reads GAGVSQSPSNKVTEKGKDVELRCDPISGHTALYWYRQSLGQGLEFLIYFQGNSAPDKSGLPSDRFSAERTGGSVSTLTIQRTQQEDSAVYLCASSFGQNYEQYFGPGTRLTVT.

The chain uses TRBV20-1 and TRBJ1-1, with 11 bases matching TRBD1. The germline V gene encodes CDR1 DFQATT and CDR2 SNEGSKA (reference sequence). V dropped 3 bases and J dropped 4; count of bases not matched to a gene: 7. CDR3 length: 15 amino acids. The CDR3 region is CSARDWTGGFTEAFF. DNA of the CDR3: TGCAGTGCTAGGGACTGGACAGGGGGCTTCACTGAAGCTTTCTTT.

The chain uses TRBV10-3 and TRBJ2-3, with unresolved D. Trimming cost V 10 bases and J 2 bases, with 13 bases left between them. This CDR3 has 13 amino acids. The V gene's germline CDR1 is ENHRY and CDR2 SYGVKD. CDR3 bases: TGTGCCACCAAACAGCCTACCACAGATACGCAGTATTTT. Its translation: CATKQPTTDTQYF.